These 20 T cell receptor beta chains originate from one sample sequenced in a study of blood T cells in healthy people across ages. Using a J-beta primer mix together with a sample-barcoded 5' primer, a second PCR was run for roughly 6 to 12 cycles. MiXCR was run by TCRdb on the 5' RACE reads, yielding one entry per CDR3 protein. The sample shows hundreds of thousands of distinct CDR3 sequences, about a third of them seen only once. Sequencing was carried out using blood. These receptors were collected from a woman of 80 years or more in good health.

This clonotype showed up just a few times. This chain uses TRBV7-2 with TRBJ1-6; 8 nucleotides match TRBD1. Trimming took 5 bases from V and 5 from J; bases not matched to a gene: 14. This CDR3 contains 18 residues. Germline V gives CDR1 SGHTA, CDR2 FQGNSA. The CDR3 DNA reads TGTGCCAGCAGCCCATATCCGGGACAGGTTTATAATAATTCACCCCTCCACTTT. This encodes CASSPYPGQVYNNSPLHF.

The chain uses TRBV7-9 and TRBJ2-7, with 7 bases fitting TRBD2. The CDR3 totals 13 residues. V lost 7 bases to trimming and J lost 7 bases; unmatched junction nucleotides: 10. CDR1 and CDR2 (germline): SEHNR, FQNEAQ (reference sequence). The CDR3 DNA sequence: TGTGCCAGCACAGGGAGGGACTCGCATGAGCAGTACTTC. Amino acids: CASTGRDSHEQYF.

This clonotype was seen a few times. This sequence may be a read error, since a much larger clone differs from it by one base. V usage is TRBV27 and J usage is TRBJ2-7, with D possibly being TRBD2 (5 bases). This CDR3 contains 13 residues. V was cut by 2 bases and J by 6 bases, with 11 bases left in between. Germline lookup yields CDR1 MNHEY and CDR2 SMNVEV (reference sequence). The CDR3 loop is CASSLRENCEQYF. In DNA form, the CDR3 reads TGTGCCAGCAGTTTACGGGAAAACTGCGAGCAGTACTTC.

The table lists this clonotype with many counts. The chain recombines TRBV11-2 with TRBJ1-2; TRBD1 matches at 8 bases. V shed 1 base and J 4 bases; nucleotides not matched to a gene: 11. This CDR3 has 17 amino acids. Germline V lookup: CDR1 SGHAT, CDR2 FQNNGV. Written as DNA, the CDR3 is TGTGCCAGCAGCTTAGCGTTTCGACAGGGGACCCGCTATGGCTACACCTTC. Encoded protein: CASSLAFRQGTRYGYTF.

Ten or more counts support this clonotype. This sequence may be a read error, since a much larger clone differs from it by one base. The rearrangement links TRBV5-1 to TRBJ2-7; 9 nucleotides line up with TRBD2. This CDR3 spans 16 amino acids. V lost 0 bases and J lost 3; bases outside the gene matches: 7. Germline V lookup: CDR1 SGHRS, CDR2 YFSETQ. CDR3 sequence: CASSLAPSGDGYEQYF. CDR3 coding DNA: TGCGCCAGCAGCTTGGCCCCTAGCGGGGACGGCTACGAGCAGTACTTC.

This clonotype was picked up a small number of times. A clone one base away is much larger, so this may be a read error. The chain has TRBV7-2 and TRBJ2-7, with 10 bases identical to TRBD1. The germline gives CDR1 SGHTA, CDR2 FQGNSA. The CDR3 length is 16 residues. J gave up 7 bases and V 5 bases, and 14 bases lay outside the gene matches. The CDR3 sequence: CASSTRQGAGGNEQYF. Written as DNA, the CDR3 is TGTGCCAGCAGCACAAGACAGGGGGCAGGTGGGAATGAGCAGTACTTC.

This chain links TRBV29-1 with TRBJ1-4; no clear D. The V and J ends lost 7 bases and 5 bases respectively, with 14 bases between them. Germline V gives CDR1 SQVTM, CDR2 ANQGSEA. CDR3 length: 13 residues. For the CDR3, the DNA is TGCAGCGCCTCTCGGGCGGAAAATGAAAAACTGTTTTTT. Translating gives CSASRAENEKLFF. Based on the CDR3 plus reference TRBV29-1 and TRBJ1-4, the full variable domain is SAVISQKPSRDICQRGTSLTIQCQVDSQVTMMFWYRQQPGQSLTLIATANQGSEATYESGFVIDKFPISRPNLTFSTLTVSNMSPEDSSIYLCSASRAENEKLFFGSGTQLSVL.

A note on this clonotype: A much bigger clone sits one base away, suggesting this may be a read error. The chain recombines TRBV5-6 with TRBJ1-2; perhaps TRBD1 as D (6 bases). Germline CDR1 is SGHDT and CDR2 is YYEEEE. This CDR3 region has 15 residues. Trimming stripped 7 bases from V and 4 bases from J, with 20 bases between. DNA for the CDR3: TGTGCCAGCTCCGTTCCAGGGGCCGGAGCCTATGGCTACACCTTC. Amino acid sequence: CASSVPGAGAYGYTF.

This chain joins TRBV10-3 and TRBJ2-4; 7 bases agree with TRBD2. The end of the DNA aligns better with TRBJ2-7, so the J call may be wrong. The CDR3 extends over 14 amino acids. From germline, CDR1 is ENHRY and CDR2 SYGVKD. The CDR3 DNA is TGTGCCATCAGGGGGGGGGAGGGTCGGGCCGAGCAGTACTTC. This codes for CAIRGGEGRAEQYF.

Notes on this clonotype: The junction departs from the called germline gene at one end, perhaps through a read error. This chain joins TRBV7-3 and TRBJ2-4, with 8 nucleotides matching TRBD2. Near its end, the DNA agrees better with TRBJ2-5, so the J call may be wrong. This CDR3 is 14 amino acids long. Germline CDR1 is SGHTA and CDR2 is FQGTGA. The CDR3 reads CTSSLNGGAETQYF. CDR3 DNA: TGTACCAGCAGCTTAAACGGGGGGGCAGAGACCCAGTACTTC.

This clonotype was seen repeatedly, ten times or more. This chain's CDR3 is CASSLVVGGARYEQYF. CDR3 sequence (DNA): TGTGCCAGCAGCTTAGTAGTGGGGGGGGCGCGGTACGAGCAGTACTTC. The chain is built from TRBV7-9 and TRBJ2-7; D is possibly TRBD2 (7 bases). Trimming shortened V by 1 base and J by 4 bases, and 17 bases separated the two germline ends. The CDR3 consists of 16 residues. CDR1 and CDR2 (germline): SEHNR, FQNEAQ (reference sequence).

In this sample, this clonotype turned up a few times. A much larger clone differs by one base, so this may be a read error. V is TRBV4-2 and J is TRBJ2-5; 13 bases line up with TRBD2. V was clipped by 4 bases and J by 11 bases; unmatched bases: 10. The CDR3 extends over 15 amino acids. CDR1 is LGHNA, CDR2 YNFKEQ, per germline. The CDR3 here is CASSPRTSGGNEQYF. DNA of the CDR3: TGTGCCAGCAGCCCACGGACTAGCGGGGGTAATGAGCAGTACTTC.

The chain links TRBV7-2 to TRBJ2-3; TRBD2 matches 7 bases. The ends lost 6 bases at V and 8 bases at J; junction bases unmatched: 20. The CDR3 totals 17 residues. Germline values: CDR1 SGHTA, CDR2 FQGNSA. DNA of the CDR3: TGTGCCAGCAGTTCCCTCCAGGCTAGCGGTAGGGAGGGTACGCAGTATTTT. Its protein product is CASSSLQASGREGTQYF.

Concerning this clonotype itself: One end of the junction fails to match germline, which may point to a read error. The V and J genes are TRBV9 and TRBJ1-2; 7 nucleotides match TRBD1. CDR1 SGDLS and CDR2 YYNGEE come from the germline V gene. This CDR3 comprises 13 residues. The CDR3 DNA sequence: TGTGCCAGCAGGTCGACAGGGAGCTATGGCCACACCTTC. It is translated as CASRSTGSYGHTF.

There are a few counts of this clonotype. V usage is TRBV11-3 and J usage is TRBJ2-5, with TRBD1 matching over 7 bases. The germline CDR1 and CDR2 sequences are SGHNT and YENEEA. The CDR3 length is 15 residues. V lost 1 base and J lost 5; bases outside the gene matches: 7. The CDR3 bases are TGTGCCAGCAGCTTAGGGACAGGAGCGTTGGAGACCCAGTACTTC. Protein sequence: CASSLGTGALETQYF.

V usage is TRBV5-1 and J usage is TRBJ2-3; 11 bases line up with TRBD2. Germline assignment: CDR1 SGHRS and CDR2 YFSETQ. The CDR3 is 16 residues long. J lost 0 bases, V lost 4 bases, and 4 bases had no gene match. In nucleotides, the CDR3 is TGCGCCAGCAGCGGGGGACTAGCGGATAGCACAGATACGCAGTATTTT. This codes for CASSGGLADSTDTQYF.

This clonotype was counted at least ten times. The rearrangement links TRBV4-3 to TRBJ2-7, with 9 nucleotides matching TRBD1. The ends lost 0 bases at V and 0 bases at J; junction bases unmatched: 6. This CDR3 has 17 residues. The germline gives CDR1 LGHNA, CDR2 YSLEER. The CDR3 nucleotides read TGCGCCAGCAGCCAAGAACCGGGACAGGGAAGCTCCTACGAGCAGTACTTC. It is translated as CASSQEPGQGSSYEQYF.

This clonotype was picked up one time. The chain carries TRBV24-1 and TRBJ2-7; 8 bases are shared with TRBD2. The germline gives CDR1 KGHDR, CDR2 SFDVKD. Trimming at V came to 3 bases and at J to 5 bases, leaving 8 bases not matched to a gene. The CDR3 totals 15 residues. For the CDR3, the DNA is TGTGCCACCAGTGATGCCCGGGAGGGCCAGAACGAGCAGTACTTC. Amino acids: CATSDAREGQNEQYF.

The chain uses TRBV7-9 and TRBJ1-2; a possible D gene is TRBD1 (5 bases). Germline loops: CDR1 SEHNR, CDR2 FQNEAQ (reference sequence). This CDR3 is built from 12 residues. Trimming took off 5 bases at V and 7 bases at J, with 11 bases between the two ends. The CDR3 coding sequence is TGTGCCAGCAGCCTGGGACCGATTGGCTACACCTTC. Encoded protein: CASSLGPIGYTF.

This clonotype occurred many times. The V and J genes are TRBV29-1 and TRBJ2-3; maybe TRBD1 (6 bases). Trimming left V 6 bases short and J 6 bases short, with 19 bases between. CDR3 size: 14 residues. The germline gives CDR1 SQVTM, CDR2 ANQGSEA. The CDR3 loop is CSVEWWPRGDTQYF. The CDR3 bases are TGCAGCGTCGAGTGGTGGCCTAGGGGGGATACGCAGTATTTT.